This T cell receptor beta chain was recovered during a study of shared clonotypes between healthy human individuals. For this clone: The antigen remains unidentified.

V lost 5 bases, J lost 3 bases, and 17 bases lay in between. Germline V gene data show CDR1 as SGHAT and CDR2 as FQNNGV. The CDR3 is 16 amino acids. Deep level was the assay's run setting. Splitting of each subset's genomic DNA was done evenly across several immunoSEQ plates. The protocol was immunoSEQ multiplex PCR, while the TCRdb copy is restricted to in-frame clones and leaves out a portion. Of around 1.5 million clones in the sample, around 98% were seen once. Study outcomes and limitations: Shared across a few donors were roughly 4.7% of the naive CD4 clonotypes.

The specimen sequenced was naive CD4+ T cells sorted from blood. This sample's subset: CD45RA+ positively selected. V gene TRBV11-2 combines with J gene TRBJ1-5, with a weak D call TRBD1 (5 bases). The receptor's source is a man aged 25 to 45 in good health. CDR3 sequence: CASSQRFGGSNQPQHF. The CDR3 region has the DNA TGTGCCAGCAGCCAAAGATTCGGGGGGTCCAATCAGCCCCAGCATTTT.